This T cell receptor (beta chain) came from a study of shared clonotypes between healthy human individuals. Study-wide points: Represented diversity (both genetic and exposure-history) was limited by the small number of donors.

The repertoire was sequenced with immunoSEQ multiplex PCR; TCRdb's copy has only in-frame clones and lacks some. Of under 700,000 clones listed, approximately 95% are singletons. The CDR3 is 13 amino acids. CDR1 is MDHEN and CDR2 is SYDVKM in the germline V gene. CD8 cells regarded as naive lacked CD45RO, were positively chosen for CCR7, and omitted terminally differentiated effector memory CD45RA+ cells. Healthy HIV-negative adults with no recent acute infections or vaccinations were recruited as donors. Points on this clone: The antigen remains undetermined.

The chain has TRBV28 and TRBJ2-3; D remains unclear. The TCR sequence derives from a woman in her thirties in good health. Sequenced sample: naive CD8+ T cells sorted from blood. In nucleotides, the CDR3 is TGTGTCATTACTGTTTCTAGCACAGATACGCAGTATTTT. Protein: CVITVSSTDTQYF.